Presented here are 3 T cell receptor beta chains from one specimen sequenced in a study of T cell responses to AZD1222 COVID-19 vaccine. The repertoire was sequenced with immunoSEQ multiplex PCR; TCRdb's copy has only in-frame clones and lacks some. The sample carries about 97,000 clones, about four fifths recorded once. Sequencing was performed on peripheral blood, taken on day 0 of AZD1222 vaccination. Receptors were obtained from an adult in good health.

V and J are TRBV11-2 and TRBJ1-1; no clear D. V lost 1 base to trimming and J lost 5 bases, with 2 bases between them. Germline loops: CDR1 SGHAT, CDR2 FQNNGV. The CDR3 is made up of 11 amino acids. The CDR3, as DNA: TGTGCCAGCAGCTTAGCGACTGAAGCTTTCTTT. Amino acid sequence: CASSLATEAFF.

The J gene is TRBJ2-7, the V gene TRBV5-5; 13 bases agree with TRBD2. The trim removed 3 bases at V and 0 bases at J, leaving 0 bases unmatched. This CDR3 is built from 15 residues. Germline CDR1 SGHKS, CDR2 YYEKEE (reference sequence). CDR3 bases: TGTGCCAGCAGCTGGACTAGCGGGAGCTCCTACGAGCAGTACTTC. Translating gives CASSWTSGSSYEQYF. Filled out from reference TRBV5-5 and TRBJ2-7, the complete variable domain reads DAGVTQSPTHLIKTRGQQVTLRCSPISGHKSVSWYQQVLGQGPQFIFQYYEKEERGRGNFPDRFSARQFPNYSSELNVNALLLGDSALYLCASSWTSGSSYEQYFGPGTRLTVT.

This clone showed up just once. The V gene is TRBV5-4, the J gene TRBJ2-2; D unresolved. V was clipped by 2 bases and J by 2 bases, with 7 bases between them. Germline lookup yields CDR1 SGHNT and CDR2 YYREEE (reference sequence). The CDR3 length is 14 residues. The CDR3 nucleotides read TGTGCCAGCAGCTTTATTGTAAACACCGGGGAGCTGTTTTTT. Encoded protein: CASSFIVNTGELFF.